Included here is one T cell receptor (beta chain) sequence, with context. This sample was included in a study of blood T cell repertoires in COVID-19. In the study overall: Sites in the United States, Italy and Spain provided acute and convalescent COVID-19 samples.

Measured with immunoSEQ multiplex PCR; TCRdb has only the in-frame clones, and not every one. This sample has about 240,000 clones, with around 85% found just once. The trim removed 4 bases at V and 0 bases at J, leaving 3 bases unmatched. The CDR3 is 15 residues long. Per the germline V gene, CDR1 is KGHDR and CDR2 is SFDVKD. The sample comprised peripheral blood. V gene TRBV24-1 combines with J gene TRBJ1-1; 8 bases match TRBD1. The clonotype originates from a woman older than 75 with acute or convalescent COVID-19. CDR3: CATSETGDMNTEAFF. DNA for the CDR3: TGTGCCACCAGTGAGACAGGGGATATGAACACTGAAGCTTTCTTT.